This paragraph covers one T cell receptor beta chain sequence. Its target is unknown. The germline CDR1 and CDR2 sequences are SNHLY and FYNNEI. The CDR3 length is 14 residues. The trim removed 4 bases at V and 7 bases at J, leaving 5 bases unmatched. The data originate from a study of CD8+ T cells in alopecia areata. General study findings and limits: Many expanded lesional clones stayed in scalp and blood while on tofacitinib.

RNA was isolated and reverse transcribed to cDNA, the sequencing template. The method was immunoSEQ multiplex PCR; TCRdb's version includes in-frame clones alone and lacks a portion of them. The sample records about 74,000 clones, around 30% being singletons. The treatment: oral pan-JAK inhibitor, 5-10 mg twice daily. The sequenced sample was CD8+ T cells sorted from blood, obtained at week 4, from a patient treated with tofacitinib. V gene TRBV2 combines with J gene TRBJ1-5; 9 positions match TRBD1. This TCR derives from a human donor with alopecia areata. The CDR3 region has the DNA TGTGCCAGCAGTGGGACAGGGGATGGCCAGCCCCAGCATTTT. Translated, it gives CASSGTGDGQPQHF.